This is a list of T cell receptor beta chains from one sample in a study of human T cells and chemical hapten exposure. TCRdb re-analysed the RACE reads in MiXCR, keeping a single row per CDR3 protein. Here the sample spans roughly 62,000 distinct CDR3 sequences, around 12% being singletons. The starting material was whole blood, obtained in connection with sensitization to the hapten diphenylcyclopropenone (DPC). All receptors derive from a young man with alopecia areata. Some clones in this sample may be carry-over from other donors' samples. Each CDR3 is given with its conserved first and last residue. Each record gives: J gene, clone size, V gene, D gene, CDR3 protein, CDR3 DNA. A D gene is named only where the DNA matches it firmly. The size of a clone is reported for some rows only, either as once, few or many, or as a class for expanded clones.

J: TRBJ2-7
size: NA
V: TRBV12-3/TRBV12-4
D: NA
CDR3: CASSFLGEQYF
DNA: TGTGCCAGCAGTTTCCTTGGGGAGCAGTACTTC

J: TRBJ2-2
size: NA
V: TRBV6-5
D: NA
CDR3: CASSPSGVAGELFF
DNA: TGTGCCAGCAGCCCTTCCGGGGTGGCCGGGGAGCTGTTTTTT

J: TRBJ2-5
size: many
V: TRBV2
D: NA
CDR3: CAKDLVGGTEETQYF
DNA: TGTGCCAAAGACTTGGTAGGAGGGACCGAAGAGACCCAGTACTTC

J: TRBJ1-6
size: NA
V: TRBV6-1
D: TRBD1
CDR3: CASSEVFGWDRISPLHF
DNA: TGTGCCAGCAGTGAAGTTTTTGGTTGGGACAGAATTTCACCCCTCCACTTT

J: TRBJ2-3
size: NA
V: TRBV9
D: TRBD2
CDR3: CASSPLTSGSTDTQYF
DNA: TGTGCCAGCAGCCCACTGACTAGCGGGAGCACAGATACGCAGTATTTT

J: TRBJ2-1
size: many
V: TRBV7-6
D: NA
CDR3: CASSLGPSSYNEQFF
DNA: TGTGCCAGCAGCTTAGGTCCAAGCTCCTACAATGAGCAGTTCTTC

J: TRBJ1-5
size: many
V: TRBV6-2/TRBV6-3
D: NA
CDR3: CASSYSNRGAQPQHF
DNA: TGTGCCAGCAGTTACTCGAATCGGGGGGCGCAGCCCCAGCATTTT

J: TRBJ2-1
size: many
V: TRBV7-2
D: TRBD1
CDR3: CASSLADRGPKNEQFF
DNA: TGTGCCAGCAGCCTAGCAGACAGGGGGCCCAAAAATGAGCAGTTCTTC

J: TRBJ2-2
size: NA
V: TRBV9
D: NA
CDR3: CASSADPGLHSANTGELFF
DNA: TGTGCCAGCAGCGCAGACCCGGGACTCCACTCGGCGAACACCGGGGAGCTGTTTTTT

J: TRBJ1-3
size: NA
V: TRBV27
D: NA
CDR3: CASSFQGSSGNTIYF
DNA: TGTGCCAGCAGTTTCCAAGGGAGCTCTGGAAACACCATATATTTT

J: TRBJ2-1
size: few
V: TRBV5-1
D: NA
CDR3: CASSLGVAAAYNEQFF
DNA: TGCGCCAGCAGCTTGGGTGTGGCGGCCGCCTACAATGAGCAGTTCTTC

J: TRBJ2-5
size: few
V: TRBV5-6
D: NA
CDR3: CASSLRSGETQYF
DNA: TGTGCCAGCAGCTTGCGGTCTGGAGAGACCCAGTACTTC

J: TRBJ2-3
size: NA
V: TRBV27
D: TRBD1
CDR3: CASSSGTGRADTQYF
DNA: TGTGCCAGCAGTTCCGGGACAGGGAGGGCAGATACGCAGTATTTT

J: TRBJ2-2
size: many
V: TRBV12-3/TRBV12-4
D: NA
CDR3: CASSLKGDRELFF
DNA: TGTGCCAGCAGTTTGAAGGGGGATCGGGAGCTGTTTTTT

J: TRBJ1-1
size: many
V: TRBV20-1
D: NA
CDR3: CSARDLYRVDTEAFF
DNA: TGCAGTGCTAGAGATCTATACAGGGTGGACACTGAAGCTTTCTTT

J: TRBJ1-6
size: NA
V: TRBV7-9
D: TRBD1
CDR3: CASSTEQGGNSPLHF
DNA: TGTGCCAGCAGCACAGAACAGGGGGGGAATTCACCCCTCCACTTT

J: TRBJ2-3
size: few
V: TRBV5-1
D: NA
CDR3: CASSLAASPHRRTDTQYF
DNA: TGCGCCAGCAGCTTGGCGGCTAGCCCCCACCGTAGGACAGATACGCAGTATTTT

J: TRBJ2-7
size: NA
V: TRBV7-8
D: TRBD1
CDR3: CASRGQPGQGGYEQYF
DNA: TGTGCCAGCAGGGGGCAACCGGGACAGGGTGGATACGAGCAGTACTTC

J: TRBJ2-2
size: NA
V: TRBV12-3/TRBV12-4
D: NA
CDR3: CASSPEAGELFF
DNA: TGTGCCAGCAGTCCCGAGGCTGGGGAGCTGTTTTTT

J: TRBJ1-3
size: many
V: TRBV4-3
D: NA
CDR3: CASSQSRVAGNTIYF
DNA: TGCGCCAGCAGCCAGTCCAGGGTTGCCGGAAACACCATATATTTT

J: TRBJ1-1
size: NA
V: TRBV6-2/TRBV6-3
D: NA
CDR3: CASSYGAPAGDTEAFF
DNA: TGTGCCAGCAGTTATGGGGCACCGGCTGGGGACACTGAAGCTTTCTTT

J: TRBJ1-1
size: NA
V: TRBV7-3
D: NA
CDR3: CASKSDPPSTEAFF
DNA: TGTGCCAGCAAAAGCGACCCCCCGAGTACTGAAGCTTTCTTT

J: TRBJ2-3
size: many
V: TRBV9
D: TRBD2
CDR3: CASSTLAGEGNTQYF
DNA: TGTGCCAGCAGCACCCTAGCGGGAGAGGGAAATACGCAGTATTTT

J: TRBJ1-1
size: NA
V: TRBV2
D: NA
CDR3: CASSSREDTEAFF
DNA: TGTGCCAGCAGTTCTCGAGAGGACACTGAAGCTTTCTTT

J: TRBJ2-7
size: NA
V: TRBV3-1
D: NA
CDR3: CASSPTPKEQYF
DNA: TGTGCCAGCAGCCCGACCCCTAAGGAGCAGTACTTC

J: TRBJ1-5
size: many
V: TRBV2
D: NA
CDR3: CASREVVHEPQHF
DNA: TGTGCCAGCAGGGAGGTCGTCCATGAGCCCCAGCATTTT

J: TRBJ2-5
size: NA
V: TRBV5-1
D: TRBD2
CDR3: CASTTTPSGKETQYF
DNA: TGCGCCAGCACCACGACCCCAAGCGGGAAAGAGACCCAGTACTTC

J: TRBJ2-1
size: few
V: TRBV24-1
D: NA
CDR3: CATSDFPRTGNPSYNEQFF
DNA: TGTGCCACCAGTGATTTCCCTCGGACTGGAAACCCCTCCTACAATGAGCAGTTCTTC

J: TRBJ1-2
size: NA
V: TRBV29-1
D: TRBD1
CDR3: CSVDSWTGGGDGYTF
DNA: TGCAGCGTTGACTCTTGGACAGGGGGCGGCGATGGCTACACCTTC

J: TRBJ2-7
size: NA
V: TRBV29-1
D: NA
CDR3: CSVMDGTYEQYF
DNA: TGCAGCGTGATGGACGGTACCTACGAGCAGTACTTC

J: TRBJ1-2
size: NA
V: TRBV2
D: NA
CDR3: CASGDTNYGYTF
DNA: TGTGCCAGCGGCGACACGAACTATGGCTACACCTTC

J: TRBJ2-2
size: NA
V: TRBV18
D: NA
CDR3: CASSPGLPDTTGKLFF
DNA: TGTGCCAGCTCACCAGGGCTACCGGACACCACCGGGAAGCTGTTTTTT

J: TRBJ1-3
size: few
V: TRBV7-3
D: NA
CDR3: CASSPQGSRTSGNTIYF
DNA: TGTGCCAGCAGCCCTCAGGGCAGCCGCACCTCTGGAAACACCATATATTTT

J: TRBJ2-3
size: NA
V: TRBV7-2
D: NA
CDR3: CASRLQGSRNTDTQYF
DNA: TGTGCCAGCAGGTTGCAGGGGTCGAGAAACACAGATACGCAGTATTTT

J: TRBJ2-7
size: NA
V: TRBV28
D: NA
CDR3: CASSLVRAGAYEQYF
DNA: TGTGCCAGCAGTTTAGTTAGGGCAGGAGCCTACGAGCAGTACTTC

J: TRBJ1-2
size: NA
V: TRBV7-2
D: NA
CDR3: CASSSPTTVRGNYGYTF
DNA: TGTGCCAGCAGCTCACCGACCACAGTGCGCGGTAACTATGGCTACACCTTC

J: TRBJ2-3
size: many
V: TRBV12-3/TRBV12-4
D: TRBD2
CDR3: CASSFFLAGRTDTQYF
DNA: TGTGCCAGCAGTTTCTTCCTAGCGGGGCGCACAGATACGCAGTATTTT

J: TRBJ1-1
size: few
V: TRBV6-2/TRBV6-3
D: NA
CDR3: CASSTNYRKMANTEAFF
DNA: TGTGCCAGCAGTACAAATTACAGGAAAATGGCGAACACTGAAGCTTTCTTT

J: TRBJ1-2
size: NA
V: TRBV6-1
D: NA
CDR3: CASSESSFGYGYTF
DNA: TGTGCCAGCAGTGAAAGCAGTTTTGGGTATGGCTACACCTTC

J: TRBJ1-2
size: NA
V: TRBV19
D: NA
CDR3: CASSATDTPIRVYTF
DNA: TGTGCCAGTAGTGCGACAGACACGCCTATACGTGTCTACACCTTC

J: TRBJ1-5
size: few
V: TRBV29-1
D: TRBD1
CDR3: CSVTKDREGQPQHF
DNA: TGCAGCGTCACGAAGGACAGGGAAGGCCAGCCCCAGCATTTT

J: TRBJ1-3
size: few
V: TRBV10-3
D: NA
CDR3: CAIRQGQGNTIYF
DNA: TGTGCCATCAGGCAAGGACAGGGAAACACCATATATTTT